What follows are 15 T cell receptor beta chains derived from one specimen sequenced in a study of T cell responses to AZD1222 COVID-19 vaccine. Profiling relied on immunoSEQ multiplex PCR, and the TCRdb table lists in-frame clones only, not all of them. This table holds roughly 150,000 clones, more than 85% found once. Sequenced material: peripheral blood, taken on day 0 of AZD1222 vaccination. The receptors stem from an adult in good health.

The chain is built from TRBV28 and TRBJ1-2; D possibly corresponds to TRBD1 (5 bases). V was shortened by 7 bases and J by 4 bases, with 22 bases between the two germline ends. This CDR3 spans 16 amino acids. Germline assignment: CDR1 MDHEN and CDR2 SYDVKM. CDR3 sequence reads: CASNGRGYGGGYGYTF. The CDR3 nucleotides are TGTGCCAGCAACGGCCGTGGCTACGGGGGTGGCTATGGCTACACCTTC.

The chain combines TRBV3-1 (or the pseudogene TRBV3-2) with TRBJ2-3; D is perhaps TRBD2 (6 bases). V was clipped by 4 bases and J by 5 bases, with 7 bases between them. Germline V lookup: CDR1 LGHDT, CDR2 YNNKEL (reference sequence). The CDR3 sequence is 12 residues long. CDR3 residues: CASSPGLDTQYF. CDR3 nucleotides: TGTGCCAGCAGCCCGGGACTAGATACGCAGTATTTT.

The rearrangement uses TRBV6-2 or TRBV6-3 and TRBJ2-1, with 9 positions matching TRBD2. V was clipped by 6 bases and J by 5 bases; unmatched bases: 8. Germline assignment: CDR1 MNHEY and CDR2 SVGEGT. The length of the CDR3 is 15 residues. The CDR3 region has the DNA TGTGCCAGCAGCCACGGAGTAGCGGGAGACAATGAGCAGTTCTTC. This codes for CASSHGVAGDNEQFF.

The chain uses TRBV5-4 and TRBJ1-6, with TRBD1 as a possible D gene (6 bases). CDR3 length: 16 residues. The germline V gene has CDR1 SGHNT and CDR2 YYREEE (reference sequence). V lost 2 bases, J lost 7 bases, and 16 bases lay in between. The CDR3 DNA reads TGTGCCAGCAGCTTAATGGGGGCCCATTCCAATTCACCCCTCCACTTT. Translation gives CASSLMGAHSNSPLHF.

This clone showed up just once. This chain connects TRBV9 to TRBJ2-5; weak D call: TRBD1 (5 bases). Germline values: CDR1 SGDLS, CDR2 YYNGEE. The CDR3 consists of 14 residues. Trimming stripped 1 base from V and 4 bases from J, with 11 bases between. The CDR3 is CASSVTGIRETQYF. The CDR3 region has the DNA TGTGCCAGCAGCGTAACAGGAATTCGAGAGACCCAGTACTTC. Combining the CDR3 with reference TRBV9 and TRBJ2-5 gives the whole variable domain DSGVTQTPKHLITATGQRVTLRCSPRSGDLSVYWYQQSLDQGLQFLIQYYNGEERAKGNILERFSAQQFPDLHSELNLSSLELGDSALYFCASSVTGIRETQYFGPGTRLLVL.

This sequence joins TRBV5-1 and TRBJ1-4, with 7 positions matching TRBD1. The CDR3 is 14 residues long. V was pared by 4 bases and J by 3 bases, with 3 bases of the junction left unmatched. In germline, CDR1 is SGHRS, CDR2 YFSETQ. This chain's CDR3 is CASSPQGSNEKLFF. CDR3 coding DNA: TGCGCCAGCAGCCCACAGGGGTCTAATGAAAAACTGTTTTTT.

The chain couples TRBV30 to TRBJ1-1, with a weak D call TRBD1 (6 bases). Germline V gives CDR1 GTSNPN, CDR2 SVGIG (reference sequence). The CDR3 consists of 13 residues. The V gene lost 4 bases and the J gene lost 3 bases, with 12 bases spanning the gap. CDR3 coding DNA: TGTGCCTGGACCTTACACAGGGACACTGAAGCTTTCTTT. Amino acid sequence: CAWTLHRDTEAFF.

The CDR3 spells CASSYSSGQTYEQYF. CDR3 DNA sequence: TGTGCCAGCAGTTACTCTTCGGGACAGACCTACGAGCAGTACTTC. The rearrangement links TRBV6-5 to TRBJ2-7; 7 nucleotides line up with TRBD1. Germline V CDR1 and CDR2: MNHEY, SVGAGI. V lost 0 bases to trimming and J lost 2 bases; unmatched junction nucleotides: 4. This CDR3 comprises 15 residues.

CDR3 in DNA: TGTGCCAGCAGCCAAGTTATAGGTCTAGCGGGGAATGAGCAGTTCTTC. The encoded protein is CASSQVIGLAGNEQFF. The gene calls are TRBV4-2 and TRBJ2-1; 9 nucleotides match TRBD2. The CDR3 length is 16 residues. Germline V gene sequence: CDR1 LGHNA, CDR2 YNFKEQ. Trimming took 1 base from V and 7 from J; bases not matched to a gene: 8.

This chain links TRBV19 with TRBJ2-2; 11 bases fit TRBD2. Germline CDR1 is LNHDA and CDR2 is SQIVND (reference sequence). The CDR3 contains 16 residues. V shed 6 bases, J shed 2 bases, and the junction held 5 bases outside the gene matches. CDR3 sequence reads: CASRRLAGSNTGELFF. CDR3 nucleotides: TGTGCCAGTAGGAGACTAGCGGGGAGCAACACCGGGGAGCTGTTTTTT.

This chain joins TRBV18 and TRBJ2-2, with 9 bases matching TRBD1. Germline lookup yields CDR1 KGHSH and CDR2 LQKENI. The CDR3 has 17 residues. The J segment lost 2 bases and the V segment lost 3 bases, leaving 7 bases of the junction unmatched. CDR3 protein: CASSPGTGNFNTGELFF. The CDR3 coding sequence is TGTGCCAGCTCACCGGGGACAGGGAATTTTAACACCGGGGAGCTGTTTTTT.

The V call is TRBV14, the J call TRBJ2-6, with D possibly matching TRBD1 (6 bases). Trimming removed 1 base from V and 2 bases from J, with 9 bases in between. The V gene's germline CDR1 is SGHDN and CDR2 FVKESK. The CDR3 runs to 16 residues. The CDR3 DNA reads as TGTGCCAGCAGCCAAGTTTCAGGGGCTGGGGCCAACGTCCTGACTTTC. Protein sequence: CASSQVSGAGANVLTF.

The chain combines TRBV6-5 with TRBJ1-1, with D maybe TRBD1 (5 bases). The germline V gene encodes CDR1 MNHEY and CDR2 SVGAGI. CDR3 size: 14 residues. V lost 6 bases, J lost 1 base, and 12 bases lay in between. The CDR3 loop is CASSWGSRNTEAFF. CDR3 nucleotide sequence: TGTGCCAGCAGCTGGGGCTCCAGGAACACTGAAGCTTTCTTT.

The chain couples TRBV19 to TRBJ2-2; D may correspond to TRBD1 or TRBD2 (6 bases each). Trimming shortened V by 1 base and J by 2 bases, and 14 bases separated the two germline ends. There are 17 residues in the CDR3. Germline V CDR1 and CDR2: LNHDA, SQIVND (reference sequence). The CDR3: CASSIGGAYINTGELFF. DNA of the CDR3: TGTGCCAGTAGTATAGGGGGGGCCTACATAAACACCGGGGAGCTGTTTTTT.

CDR3 sequence reads: CASSPTGGYEQYF. The DNA for the CDR3 is TGTGCCAGCAGTCCGACAGGGGGCTACGAGCAGTACTTC. The chain combines TRBV12-3 or TRBV12-4 with TRBJ2-7, with TRBD1 matching 9 bases. The V segment lost 5 bases and the J segment 3 bases; nucleotides outside the gene matches: 2. There are 13 residues in the CDR3.